The text below deals with one T cell receptor beta chain. These data belong to a study of blood T cell repertoires in COVID-19. Study overall: Samples came from the United States, Italy and Spain, spanning acute and convalescent COVID-19. Sample material is recorded as cDNA or gDNA derived from T cells, B-cell-depleted T cells, or PBMCs.

Germline loops: CDR1 ENHRY, CDR2 SYGVKD. The CDR3 sequence is 14 residues long. V lost 7 bases, J lost 4 bases, and 16 bases lay in between. Authors' data handling: Estimation of nucleated cell counts was performed using reference gene primer amplification. TCRdb's copy holds only in-frame clones and misses some; the assay was immunoSEQ multiplex PCR. The D gene and trimming were derived from the DNA, and the V and J assignments and clone size from that table. Among under 200,000 clones, around four fifths were seen once, and the ten largest hold approximately 3%. The sample was peripheral blood. The rearrangement uses TRBV10-3 and TRBJ1-2; possibly TRBD1 for D (6 bases). This receptor was taken from an older man with acute or convalescent COVID-19. CDR3 protein: CAITRDIGAYGYTF. DNA of the CDR3: TGTGCCATCACCCGGGACATCGGTGCCTATGGCTACACCTTC.